The T cell receptor beta chain under discussion was sequenced for a study of CD8+ T cells in alopecia areata. Whole-study results and caveats: Uncertain still, given a single nonresponder, is whether baseline CD8+ expansion links to response. Many expanded lesional clones persisted during tofacitinib (in both scalp and blood). The study found higher clonality in lesional than normal scalp, especially in alopecia totalis/universalis. The study also sequences resident alphabeta T cells of normal skin in scalp samples.

As to this clone: Its antigen is as yet unknown.

Indicated treatment: oral pan-JAK inhibitor, 5-10 mg twice daily. Extraction and reverse transcription of RNA yielded cDNA as the sequencing template. The repertoire was sequenced with immunoSEQ multiplex PCR; TCRdb's copy has only in-frame clones and lacks some. Of fewer than 250,000 clones listed, around two fifths are singletons. The receptor was isolated from a human donor with alopecia areata. The source was CD4+ T cells sorted from blood, collected around week 36, from a patient treated with tofacitinib.

In DNA, the CDR3 is TGCACCAGCAGCCAAGATTTTCGTCAGGAGACCCAGTACTTC. Its protein product is CTSSQDFRQETQYF. The chain uses TRBV1 and TRBJ2-5; the table assigns TRBD1, which was not confirmed against the DNA. TRBV1 corresponds to a pseudogene. The CDR3 consists of 14 residues.